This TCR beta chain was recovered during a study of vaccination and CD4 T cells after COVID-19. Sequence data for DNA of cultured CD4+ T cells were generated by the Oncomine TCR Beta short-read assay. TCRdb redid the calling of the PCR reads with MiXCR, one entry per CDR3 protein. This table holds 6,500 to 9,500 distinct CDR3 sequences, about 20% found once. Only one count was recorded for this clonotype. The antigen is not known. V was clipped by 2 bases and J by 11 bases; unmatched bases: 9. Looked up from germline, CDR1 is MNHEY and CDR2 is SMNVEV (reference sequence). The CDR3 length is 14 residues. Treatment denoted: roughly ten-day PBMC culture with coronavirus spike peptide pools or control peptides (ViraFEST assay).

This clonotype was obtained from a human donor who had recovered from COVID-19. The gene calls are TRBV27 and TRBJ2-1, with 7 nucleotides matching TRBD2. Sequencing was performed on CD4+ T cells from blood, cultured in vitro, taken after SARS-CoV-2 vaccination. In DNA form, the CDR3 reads TGTGCCAGCAGTTTACAAGGACTAGTTAATAAGCAGTTCTTC. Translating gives CASSLQGLVNKQFF.